This T cell receptor beta chain was recorded in a study of low-dose radiotherapy and immunotherapy resistance in tumors (dated by TCRdb to 2022 to 2024). General notes on the study: Patients in Cohort 1 were given 0.5 Gy per fraction every 2 weeks, and the prescribed total PTV dose was 6.5 Gy. Randomization of trial participants into treatment groups was not performed. Deep sequencing of the TCRalpha and TCRbeta libraries was carried out on an Illumina MiniSeq instrument. First-strand cDNA was synthesized using Superscript III and a set of TRAV- and TRBV-specific primers, so that both TCRalpha and TCRbeta chains were covered. In Cohort 2, 1 Gy per fraction was delivered every two weeks, for a total of 13 Gy over 26 weeks. Patients were given nivolumab as a 240 mg flat dose every two weeks and ipilimumab at 1 mg/kg every six weeks, with both drugs delivered intravenously. The translational analysis covered eight patients: three from the first dose cohort and the first five from the second dose cohort. Starting on cycle 1 day 1, patients took 300 mg of aspirin by mouth once daily for four cycles. Intravenous cyclophosphamide at 200 mg/m2 was administered every two weeks, one day ahead of each radiation and immunotherapy administration.

TCRdb records Illumina MiniSeq as the sequencer. TCRs were amplified for 15 to 20 PCR cycles with Phusion, using a constant-region primer paired with the adapter attached to the V primers. The MessageAmp II aRNA Amplification Kit was used to amplify the isolated mRNA, with in vitro transcription run for less than 20 hours at 37 degrees C. The Dynabeads mRNA DIRECT Purification Kit was used to isolate the mRNA for TCR sequencing. Indexed Illumina adapters were added in a second Phusion PCR of roughly 23 cycles, and the PCR products were purified with AMPure XP beads. The source study handled its data this way. Using custom Perl scripts, TCR sequences that encoded the same protein were pooled, out-of-frame sequences were dropped, and the abundance of each clonotype was calculated. Any TCR sequence supported by only a single read was excluded from analysis. The metrics used to describe the repertoires included Shannon entropy, Gini index, clonality, richness, and the frequency of TCRs shared between repertoires. TCRdb's own reprocessing of the public reads used fastp at Q25 and MiXCR and kept productive beta chains. All rows with the same CDR3 protein become a single entry with the most common DNA and genes. TCRdb's processing, not the authors' own work, is the source of the V and J calls. The sample table contains about 50,000 distinct CDR3 sequences; only one count was recorded for 12% of them. The ten largest clonotypes hold approximately 6.2% of the sample.

This clonotype is regarded as medium-sized (0.01 to 0.1%). The clone's antigen remains unknown. Per-nucleotide qualities are absent, and no much larger clonotype sits a single base away. The label giving this sample's time point can be read as: before trial treatment. Donors were enrolled in RACIN, a single-arm phase I dose-escalation trial in which nivolumab, ipilimumab, aspirin, low-dose cyclophosphamide and low-dose radiotherapy were combined. Patients with advanced, TIL-negative solid tumors were considered eligible. The CDR3 covers 14 residues, taking in both the cysteine and the phenylalanine. The sequence is cut down to CDR3 DNA, 42 bases in frame from base 1. Trimming costs V 3 bases and J 1 base, and their ends lie 10 bases apart. From a lookup of the germline V gene, CDR1 and CDR2 are MDHEN and SYDVKM.

Specimen: PBMCs, collected before treatment. The receptor was isolated from a female donor with ovarian cancer. The chain employs TRBV28 and TRBJ2-7; the D gene cannot be named for sure. In nucleotide form, the sequence is TGTGCCAGCAGTTTTGGAGCCCGTTCCTACGAGCAGTACTTC. Translated, it gives CASSFGARSYEQYF.